The sequence of this T cell receptor beta chain was determined in a study of Ad26.COV2.S vaccination and SARS-CoV-2 variants. Measured with immunoSEQ multiplex PCR; TCRdb has only the in-frame clones, and not every one. Seen here are around 450,000 clones, 80% to 95% observed once, and the top ten hold 9% to 15%. Treatment reported: 15 to 20 received Ad26.COV2.S at low or high dose, single or two shots; about five received placebo; per-sample allocation not given. Following the first vaccine or placebo injection, samples were taken on day 63. Ad26.COV2.S expressed prefusion-stabilized spike from the original Wuhan strain. The germline V and J ends were trimmed by 7 bases and 4 bases, with 16 bases remaining between them. CDR1 MDHEN and CDR2 SYDVKM come from the germline V gene. This CDR3 is built from 14 residues.

The origin of this receptor is a person between 18 and 65 years old who received the Ad26.COV2.S COVID-19 vaccine or a placebo. This chain links TRBV28 with TRBJ1-2, with a weak D call TRBD1 (5 bases). The material sequenced was peripheral blood, taken in a trial of Ad26.COV2.S vaccine versus placebo. CDR3 bases: TGTGCCAGCACTACAGGACCCCGAAGCTATGGCTACACCTTC. Protein product: CASTTGPRSYGYTF.